This T cell receptor (beta chain) was found in a study of graft-versus-host responses after intestinal transplantation. Study overall: The transplants performed in recipients were multivisceral, liver-intestinal, or isolated intestinal. Every one of the recipients received anti-thymocyte globulin induction and afterwards took tacrolimus and steroids for 3 to 4 years. Study-wide results and caveats: The recipient marrow held GvH clones, and some of them showed up first in ileum or blood. Early after transplant, HvG declines were associated with peak levels of circulating GvH clones.

CDR3 size: 15 residues. V was shortened by 0 bases and J by 1 base, with 9 bases between the two germline ends. Germline values: CDR1 MNHEY, CDR2 SVGAGI. Concerning this clone itself: Its specificity is not known.

Sequencing was performed with immunoSEQ multiplex PCR; in TCRdb, only in-frame clones are kept and a portion is missing. The table lists fewer than 110,000 clones, 80% to 95% of them singletons. The chain carries TRBV6-5 and TRBJ1-1, with D unresolved. Sequenced here: unstimulated CD8+ T cells sorted from spleen or lymph node cells, sampled before intestinal transplant. This TCR was sampled from a human donor who received an intestinal transplant. CDR3 coding DNA: TGTGCCAGCAGTTACTCGCCCAGTACGAACACTGAAGCTTTCTTT. It codes for CASSYSPSTNTEAFF.